Sequencing of this T cell receptor (beta chain) was carried out in a study of shared clonotypes between healthy human individuals. Study-wide context: Every donor yielded three CD4 naive, three CD4 memory, two CD8 naive and one CD8 memory plate.

DNA at 150 to 250 ng, around 30,000 T cell genomes, went into sorted-subset replicate PCRs. Data came from immunoSEQ multiplex PCR; TCRdb stores just in-frame clones and leaves some out. The sample lists 2 million to 2.5 million clones, around 92% occurring once. This CDR3 has 13 residues. The V gene's germline CDR1 is SGHDT and CDR2 YYEEEE. This chain connects TRBV5-6 to TRBJ2-5; D not resolved. The J call may be wrong; the DNA end is better matched by TRBJ2-7. Material for sequencing was naive CD4+ T cells from PBMCs. Sample subset: CD45RA+ positively selected. This receptor was taken from a man aged 18 to 30 in good health. Some clones in this sample may be carry-over from other donors' samples. The CDR3 coding sequence is TGTGCCAGCAGCTTGGGACGGTTCTACGAGCAGTACTTC. Translation gives CASSLGRFYEQYF.